Presented here are 20 T cell receptor beta chains from one specimen sequenced in a study of T-cell memory formation after mild COVID-19. TCRdb reprocessed the 5' RACE reads via MiXCR and lists one record per CDR3 protein. The sample lists about 57,000 distinct CDR3 sequences; 10% to 15% were seen once. The sequencing input was PBMCs or a T cell subset sorted from them (not recorded which). The source of these receptors is a man between 18 and 29 years old who had mild COVID-19 (a few samples of this study predate the infection). Cell type and time point are not known.

The table lists this clonotype with a few counts. The V and J genes are TRBV5-4 and TRBJ2-5, with 12 bases fitting TRBD2. The CDR3 runs 16 residues. Germline CDR1 SGHNT, CDR2 YYREEE (reference sequence). V lost 4 bases to trimming and J lost 2 bases; unmatched junction nucleotides: 6. The CDR3 here is CASSASGGGLQETQYF. The CDR3 region has the DNA TGTGCCAGCAGCGCTAGCGGGGGGGGGCTACAAGAGACCCAGTACTTC.

This clonotype appeared a few times. J is TRBJ2-2 and V is TRBV9; TRBD2 matches 7 bases. V gave up 0 bases and J gave up 1 base; unmatched junction bases: 0. The CDR3 has 15 amino acids. Germline-derived CDR1 and CDR2 are SGDLS and YYNGEE. In DNA, the CDR3 is TGTGCCAGCAGCGTAGGCGGGGGGAACACCGGGGAGCTGTTTTTT. Its translation: CASSVGGGNTGELFF.

A few counts support this clonotype. The V and J genes are TRBV7-9 and TRBJ1-3; maybe TRBD1 (5 bases). V was shortened by 7 bases and J by 2 bases, with 12 bases between the two germline ends. Germline CDR1 and CDR2: SEHNR and FQNEAQ (reference sequence). This CDR3 has 14 residues. The CDR3 DNA reads TGTGCCAGCATCAGGGACGGGCCTGGAAACACCATATATTTT. Its translation: CASIRDGPGNTIYF.

In this sample, this clonotype turned up many times. V gene TRBV5-1 combines with J gene TRBJ2-7; the match to TRBD2 covers 7 bases. The CDR3 covers 15 residues. V gave up 0 bases and J gave up 0 bases; unmatched junction bases: 3. Germline CDR1 SGHRS, CDR2 YFSETQ. The CDR3 loop is CASSLALAASYEQYF. Here the CDR3 DNA reads TGCGCCAGCAGCTTGGCCCTAGCGGCCTCCTACGAGCAGTACTTC.

This clonotype showed up many times. The gene calls are TRBV20-1 and TRBJ2-3; the match to TRBD2 covers 13 bases. Germline V CDR1 and CDR2: DFQATT, SNEGSKA (reference sequence). CDR3 length: 17 amino acids. V lost 0 bases to trimming and J lost 2 bases; unmatched junction nucleotides: 5. The CDR3 here is CSARELAGGPVTDTQYF. In DNA form, the CDR3 reads TGCAGTGCTAGAGAACTAGCGGGGGGGCCGGTCACAGATACGCAGTATTTT.

This chain links TRBV20-1 with TRBJ2-3, with TRBD2 matching 9 bases. This CDR3 comprises 14 residues. CDR1 and CDR2 (germline): DFQATT, SNEGSKA (reference sequence). Trimming took 2 bases from V and 1 from J; bases not matched to a gene: 1. The CDR3 bases are TGCAGTGCTAGACTAGCGGGGCGCACAGATACGCAGTATTTT. Translation gives CSARLAGRTDTQYF.

The chain combines TRBV4-3 with TRBJ2-1; D not certain. Germline V lookup: CDR1 LGHNA, CDR2 YSLEER. V lost 1 base and J 8 bases, leaving 12 bases between the germline ends. This CDR3 region has 14 residues. The CDR3 protein is CASSQVFGSDEQFF. For the CDR3, the DNA is TGCGCCAGCAGCCAAGTTTTCGGGTCAGATGAGCAGTTCTTC.

This clonotype turned up a few times. The chain employs TRBV4-3 and TRBJ1-6, with D perhaps TRBD1 (5 bases). V was pared by 3 bases and J by 8 bases, with 14 bases between. The CDR3 is 15 amino acids. The V gene's germline CDR1 is LGHNA and CDR2 YSLEER. CDR3 amino acids: CASSQLQVMDSPLHF. CDR3 nucleotides: TGCGCCAGCAGCCAGCTACAGGTGATGGATTCACCCCTCCACTTT.

This clonotype has just a few counts. The V and J genes are TRBV5-1 and TRBJ2-7; no firm D call. The CDR3 covers 15 residues. V shed 4 bases and J shed 6 bases, with 20 bases lying between them. Germline loops: CDR1 SGHRS, CDR2 YFSETQ. CDR3 in amino acids: CASSPAQFADIEQYF. The CDR3 DNA reads TGCGCCAGCAGCCCGGCCCAATTCGCGGATATCGAGCAGTACTTC.

This clonotype was counted only a few times. The chain combines TRBV7-2 with TRBJ2-3, with 7 bases lining up with TRBD2. CDR3 length equals 14 residues. J was trimmed by 2 bases and V by 4 bases; bases with no gene match: 3. Looked up from germline, CDR1 is SGHTA and CDR2 is FQGNSA. The CDR3 nucleotides read TGTGCCAGCAGCTCCGGACTAGTCACAGATACGCAGTATTTT. This sequence encodes CASSSGLVTDTQYF. The full variable domain, in which reference TRBV7-2 and TRBJ2-3 provide the parts outside the CDR3, is GAGVSQSPSNKVTEKGKDVELRCDPISGHTALYWYRQSLGQGLEFLIYFQGNSAPDKSGLPSDRFSAERTGGSVSTLTIQRTQQEDSAVYLCASSSGLVTDTQYFGPGTRLTVL.

This clonotype was observed at least ten times. This chain connects TRBV4-1 to TRBJ1-6, with 8 bases that match TRBD1. Germline V gene lookup returns CDR1 MGHRA and CDR2 YSYEKL. J lost 10 bases, V lost 2 bases, and 7 bases had no gene match. The CDR3 extends over 15 amino acids. The DNA for the CDR3 is TGCGCCAGCAGCCAATGGGGCCAGGGGGCCTCACCCCTCCACTTT. Its protein product is CASSQWGQGASPLHF.

Many counts were recorded for this clonotype. The CDR3 loop is CASSQGGRRGASYNEQFF. The CDR3 nucleotides are TGCGCCAGCAGCCAAGGGGGGCGAAGGGGAGCCTCCTACAATGAGCAGTTCTTC. This chain links TRBV4-1 with TRBJ2-1; D possibly corresponds to TRBD1 (6 bases). The CDR3 sequence is 18 residues long. From germline, CDR1 is MGHRA and CDR2 YSYEKL. Trimming cost V 1 base and J 0 bases, with 16 bases left between them.

This clonotype was detected a few times. The chain couples TRBV20-1 to TRBJ2-3; TRBD1 matches at 7 bases. The V segment lost 2 bases and the J segment 2 bases; nucleotides outside the gene matches: 13. The germline V gene has CDR1 DFQATT and CDR2 SNEGSKA (reference sequence). This CDR3 contains 17 residues. CDR3 DNA: TGCAGTGCTAGACCTCGACAGGGTTTGGGCAACACAGATACGCAGTATTTT. Amino acids: CSARPRQGLGNTDTQYF.

V gene TRBV19 combines with J gene TRBJ1-2, with 11 bases aligning to TRBD1. The CDR3 is 14 residues long. Germline CDR1 is LNHDA and CDR2 is SQIVND (reference sequence). Losses at the gene ends were 3 bases for V and 7 bases for J; bases not matched to a gene: 4. The CDR3 sequence is CASSIRTGGGGYTF. DNA of the CDR3: TGTGCCAGTAGTATCCGGACAGGGGGCGGTGGCTACACCTTC.

This clonotype occurred a few times. The chain couples TRBV6-5 to TRBJ2-5; TRBD2 matches 7 bases. There are 15 residues in the CDR3. Unmatched junction bases numbered 9, after V lost 5 bases and J lost 3 bases. The V gene's germline CDR1 is MNHEY and CDR2 SVGAGI. The CDR3 loop reads CASSPITSVEETQYF. The CDR3 DNA is TGTGCCAGCAGTCCTATCACTAGCGTAGAAGAGACCCAGTACTTC.

This clonotype was found many times. The CDR3 region has the DNA TGTGCCAGCAGCTCGGGGGGACAGACTAGCACAGATACGCAGTATTTT. Amino acid sequence: CASSSGGQTSTDTQYF. The chain carries TRBV5-4 and TRBJ2-3; D may be TRBD1 or TRBD2 (7 bases each). Germline lookup yields CDR1 SGHNT and CDR2 YYREEE (reference sequence). V was pared by 3 bases and J by 0 bases, with 14 bases between. The CDR3 loop spans 16 amino acids.

This clonotype has just a few counts. The chain joins TRBV24-1 to TRBJ2-5; D perhaps matches TRBD1 (5 bases). Trimming took off 11 bases at V and 2 bases at J, with 14 bases between the two ends. From germline, CDR1 is KGHDR and CDR2 SFDVKD. There are 13 residues in the CDR3. This CDR3 reads CASKGSVQETQYF. The CDR3 region has the DNA TGTGCCAGCAAGGGGTCGGTACAAGAGACCCAGTACTTC.

This rearrangement joins TRBV10-3 to TRBJ2-3; D is unclear. Per germline, CDR1 ENHRY and CDR2 SYGVKD. V was pared by 8 bases and J by 0 bases, with 9 bases between. This CDR3 is built from 13 residues. The CDR3 nucleotides are TGTGCCATCGGGAACAGCAGCACAGATACGCAGTATTTT. Translating gives CAIGNSSTDTQYF.

The CDR3 is CASSLTVLAELEIAKNIQYF. The CDR3 coding sequence is TGTGCCAGCAGCTTAACGGTCTTGGCAGAATTGGAAATAGCCAAAAACATTCAGTACTTC. The genes are TRBV7-2 and TRBJ2-4; D uncertain. V lost 2 bases and J lost 0, with 23 bases in between. Germline assignment: CDR1 SGHTA and CDR2 FQGNSA. The CDR3 is made up of 20 amino acids.

In its sample, this clonotype was seen a few times. The genes are TRBV20-1 and TRBJ2-7, with TRBD2 matching over 12 bases. CDR1 is DFQATT, CDR2 SNEGSKA, per germline (reference sequence). Trimming removed 5 bases from V and 0 bases from J; junction bases left unmatched: 5. The CDR3 has 15 amino acids. Here the CDR3 reads CSAYGTSGLSYEQYV. The CDR3 DNA sequence: TGCAGTGCTTATGGGACTAGCGGGCTCTCCTACGAGCAGTACGTC.